The rows below give T cell receptor beta chains drawn from one sample of a study of T cell responses to AZD1222 COVID-19 vaccine. Clones were read by immunoSEQ multiplex PCR, and TCRdb kept only the in-frame ones, dropping some. The sample shows roughly 150,000 clones, about 93% of them seen only once. The sample here was peripheral blood, taken on day 0 of AZD1222 vaccination. Every receptor here comes from an adult in good health. Both conserved end residues are trimmed from each CDR3. For some rows the clone size is stated as once, few or many, or as a class when expanded; others skip it.

size: NA; J: TRBJ1-6; V: TRBV14; CDR3: ASSPRTNSPLH
size: NA; J: TRBJ2-7; V: TRBV28; CDR3: ASGVGGSDSYEQY
size: NA; J: TRBJ2-5; V: TRBV6-5; CDR3: ATLSDRETQY
size: NA; J: TRBJ2-1; V: TRBV27; CDR3: ASSPGSYNEQF
size: NA; J: TRBJ2-1; V: TRBV27; CDR3: ASSPWTGTGPGEQF
size: NA; J: TRBJ2-1; V: TRBV9; CDR3: ASGLADNEQF
size: NA; J: TRBJ2-5; V: TRBV10-3; CDR3: AISEQGEETQY
size: NA; J: TRBJ1-6; V: TRBV4-1; CDR3: ASSRTDNMGNNSPLH
size: NA; J: TRBJ1-3; V: TRBV10-3; CDR3: ATQGEAGNTIY
size: NA; J: TRBJ2-7; V: TRBV4-3; CDR3: ASSQTSAHEQY
size: NA; J: TRBJ2-5; V: TRBV7-3; CDR3: ASSLTGAETQY
size: few; J: TRBJ1-2; V: TRBV29-1; CDR3: SVDGSSAHD
size: NA; J: TRBJ1-4; V: TRBV7-2; CDR3: ASSKQRTGTATNEKLF
size: NA; J: TRBJ2-7; V: TRBV7-9; CDR3: ASSFPSGAYEQY
size: NA; J: TRBJ2-7; V: TRBV6-2/TRBV6-3; CDR3: ASSYRGPLYEQY
size: NA; J: TRBJ2-1; V: TRBV28; CDR3: ASSYIPTSGRDNEQF
size: NA; J: TRBJ2-3; V: TRBV19; CDR3: ASSPDRGSVDTQY
size: NA; J: TRBJ1-1; V: TRBV28; CDR3: ASSLHHRGPAKGSGSEAF
size: few; J: TRBJ2-7; V: TRBV2; CDR3: ASSALAGAGEQY
size: NA; J: TRBJ1-1; V: TRBV19; CDR3: ASRGQGVDTEAF
size: NA; J: TRBJ2-7; V: TRBV6-5; CDR3: ACTDRGSSYEQY
size: once; J: TRBJ2-7; V: TRBV11-1; CDR3: ASSLAGLLSVQY
size: NA; J: TRBJ2-7; V: TRBV27; CDR3: ASSFRGSYEQY
size: NA; J: TRBJ2-2; V: TRBV4-3; CDR3: ASSQTGGTGELF
size: once; J: TRBJ1-1; V: TRBV6-5; CDR3: ASRPGTVNTEAF
size: NA; J: TRBJ2-3; V: TRBV6-1; CDR3: ASSDQTDTQY
size: NA; J: TRBJ1-6; V: TRBV7-2; CDR3: ASSSTRVRSPLH
size: once; J: TRBJ1-4; V: TRBV4-1; CDR3: ASSQASGTGVVGEKLF
size: NA; J: TRBJ1-5; V: TRBV15; CDR3: ATSRGRGGNQPQH
size: NA; J: TRBJ2-2; V: TRBV20-1; CDR3: RAGSAGELF
size: NA; J: TRBJ1-2; V: TRBV3-1/TRBV3-2; CDR3: ASSQAGATGYGYT
size: NA; J: TRBJ2-1; V: TRBV7-6; CDR3: ASSSDSSSYNEQF
size: NA; J: TRBJ1-6; V: TRBV6-5; CDR3: ASSYSVWNSPLH
size: NA; J: TRBJ2-7; V: TRBV27; CDR3: VSSPAGTGYYEQY
size: NA; J: TRBJ2-7; V: TRBV28; CDR3: ASSRTASYEQY
size: NA; J: TRBJ2-7; V: TRBV4-2; CDR3: ASSQGVAGGGEQY
size: NA; J: TRBJ2-2; V: TRBV7-9; CDR3: ASSLSGRHTGELF
size: NA; J: TRBJ1-2; V: TRBV11-2; CDR3: ASSGTGGDYGYT
size: NA; J: TRBJ2-2; V: TRBV28; CDR3: ASSFSGTGELF
size: NA; J: TRBJ2-7; V: TRBV5-6; CDR3: ASSSIRDNSYEQY
size: NA; J: TRBJ2-2; V: TRBV4-1; CDR3: ASSQGKVAGVTGELF
size: NA; J: TRBJ2-7; V: TRBV19; CDR3: ASSPMGLPYEQY
size: NA; J: TRBJ1-1; V: TRBV12-3/TRBV12-4; CDR3: ASSFGGGEAF
size: NA; J: TRBJ2-1; V: TRBV10-3; CDR3: AISESIAGRDEQF
size: NA; J: TRBJ1-2; V: TRBV4-3; CDR3: ASSQDHGGRAYT
size: NA; J: TRBJ2-2; V: TRBV11-3; CDR3: ASSLTPIGAGGDTGELF
size: few; J: TRBJ2-1; V: TRBV6-1; CDR3: ASSDPGQVLGEQF
size: NA; J: TRBJ2-3; V: TRBV7-2; CDR3: ASSFRGIAGGSTDTQY
size: NA; J: TRBJ2-7; V: TRBV4-3; CDR3: ASSHIRDSVAYEQY
size: NA; J: TRBJ1-1; V: TRBV4-3; CDR3: ASSQVAQVPGAEAF
size: NA; J: TRBJ1-6; V: TRBV4-2; CDR3: ASSQDGTASYNSPLH
size: NA; J: TRBJ2-3; V: TRBV6-5; CDR3: ASSPGPEDTQY
size: NA; J: TRBJ1-4; V: TRBV19; CDR3: ASREGQTTNEKLF
size: NA; J: TRBJ1-6; V: TRBV4-2; CDR3: ASSQDGAYNSPLH